The rows below give T cell receptor beta chains drawn from one sample of a study of blood T cell repertoires in COVID-19. Method: immunoSEQ multiplex PCR; TCRdb's copy keeps in-frame clones and lacks some. The sample comprises around 200,000 clones, roughly 85% of which are singletons, and roughly 11% rests with the top ten. Sequences were obtained from peripheral blood. The receptors were gathered from a human donor with active or convalescent COVID-19. The donor label of this sample is uncertain. Both conserved end residues are part of each CDR3. A D gene is named only where the DNA matches it firmly. Clone sizes are given selectively: once, few, many, or a class where the clone is expanded.

V gene	clone size	D gene	J gene	CDR3 protein	CDR3 DNA
TRBV28	few	TRBD1	TRBJ1-1	CASSSRGRRDEAFF	TGTGCCAGCAGTTCCAGGGGGCGCAGGGATGAAGCTTTCTTT
TRBV6-5	NA	NA	TRBJ2-7	CASRQTQGGEQYF	TGTGCCAGCAGGCAAACACAGGGTGGCGAGCAGTACTTC
TRBV30	NA	NA	TRBJ1-1	CAWSVGGHPNTEAFF	TGTGCCTGGAGTGTAGGTGGACACCCGAACACTGAAGCTTTCTTT
TRBV19	NA	NA	TRBJ1-1	CASSNRVEAFF	TGTGCCAGTAGTAACCGGGTGGAAGCTTTCTTT
TRBV19	NA	TRBD1	TRBJ1-6	CASSPLPGQDNSPLHF	TGTGCCAGTAGCCCCCTCCCAGGACAGGACAATTCACCCCTCCACTTT
TRBV2	NA	NA	TRBJ2-1	CARTSNNEQFF	TGTGCCAGGACTAGTAACAATGAGCAGTTCTTC
TRBV5-4	NA	TRBD1	TRBJ1-1	CASNRQGTEAFF	TGTGCCAGCAACAGACAGGGGACTGAAGCTTTCTTT
TRBV27	NA	TRBD2	TRBJ2-7	CASRINTLGGMYEQYF	TGTGCCAGCAGGATAAACACCCTCGGGGGGATGTACGAGCAGTACTTC
TRBV18	NA	NA	TRBJ1-6	CASSGGQSGNSPLHF	TGTGCCAGCTCAGGCGGACAGTCGGGTAATTCACCCCTCCACTTT
TRBV7-2	NA	NA	TRBJ1-2	CASSFGGLRGGYTF	TGTGCCAGCAGCTTTGGCGGACTAAGGGGTGGCTACACCTTC
TRBV4-2	NA	TRBD2	TRBJ2-2	CASSQGTRNTGELFF	TGTGCCAGCAGCCAAGGGACTAGGAACACCGGGGAGCTGTTTTTT
TRBV10-1	NA	NA	TRBJ2-7	CASEAKSYEQYF	TGCGCCAGCGAGGCTAAATCCTACGAGCAGTACTTC
TRBV11-2	few	NA	TRBJ1-2	CASSLNRVNGYTF	TGTGCCAGCAGCTTAAACAGGGTGAATGGCTACACCTTC
TRBV6-6	NA	NA	TRBJ2-5	CASSYTGTSETQYF	TGTGCCAGCAGTTACACTGGGACTTCAGAGACCCAGTACTTC
TRBV7-2	NA	NA	TRBJ2-4	CASSSLFSGERANIQYF	TGTGCCAGCAGCTCACTTTTCTCGGGGGAGAGGGCAAACATTCAGTACTTC
TRBV10-3	NA	TRBD1	TRBJ1-3	CAISDPASGQLSSGNTIYF	TGTGCCATCAGTGACCCAGCATCGGGACAGTTGAGCTCTGGAAACACCATATATTTT